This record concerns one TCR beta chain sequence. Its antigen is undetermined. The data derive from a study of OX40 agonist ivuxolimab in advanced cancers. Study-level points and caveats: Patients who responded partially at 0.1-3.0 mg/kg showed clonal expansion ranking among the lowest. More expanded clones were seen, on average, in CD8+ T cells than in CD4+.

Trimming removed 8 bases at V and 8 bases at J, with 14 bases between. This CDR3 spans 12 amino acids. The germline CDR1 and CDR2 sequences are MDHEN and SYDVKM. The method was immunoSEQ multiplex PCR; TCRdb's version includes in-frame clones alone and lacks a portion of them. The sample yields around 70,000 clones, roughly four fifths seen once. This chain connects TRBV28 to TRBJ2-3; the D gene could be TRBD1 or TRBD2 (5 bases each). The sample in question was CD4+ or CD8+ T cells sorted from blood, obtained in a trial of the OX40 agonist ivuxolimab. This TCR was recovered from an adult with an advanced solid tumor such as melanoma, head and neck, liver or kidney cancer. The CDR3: CASGIIGGTQYF. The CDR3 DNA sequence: TGTGCCAGCGGTATTATTGGGGGTACGCAGTATTTT.